Each of the 18 T cell receptor beta chains below was sequenced from the same sample in a study of T-cell reconstitution after alpha-beta-depleted transplantation in children. The library targeted TCRbeta and was prepared with unique molecular identifiers. Each CDR3 protein gets one entry after TCRdb re-called the PCR reads with MiXCR. The repertoire holds approximately 99,000 distinct CDR3 sequences, with about 6.4% as singletons. The source was PBMCs, mostly from graft donor cells, collected 360 days after TCRalphabeta/CD19-depleted stem cell transplant. These receptors all come from a male patient aged 2-10 years who had a stem cell transplant for acute lymphoblastic leukemia, so the T cells may come from the graft donor.

The chain recombines TRBV7-9 with TRBJ1-2; D remains ambiguous. Germline V gives CDR1 SEHNR, CDR2 FQNEAQ (reference sequence). Trimming took off 3 bases at V and 8 bases at J, with 16 bases between the two ends. This CDR3 region has 14 residues. CDR3 DNA sequence: TGTGCCAGCAGCTTCCCCGGGCCCAAAGGGGGCTACACCTTC. Amino acid sequence: CASSFPGPKGGYTF.

This clonotype was seen many times. The rearrangement uses TRBV7-2 and TRBJ2-7; no clear D gene. The CDR3 extends over 14 amino acids. Trimming removed 6 bases at V and 0 bases at J, with 12 bases between. Germline values: CDR1 SGHTA, CDR2 FQGNSA. CDR3 protein: CASSDWRLSYEQYF. The CDR3 region has the DNA TGTGCCAGCAGTGACTGGCGGCTCTCCTACGAGCAGTACTTC. The complete variable domain, with remaining parts taken from reference TRBV7-2 and TRBJ2-7, reads GAGVSQSPSNKVTEKGKDVELRCDPISGHTALYWYRQSLGQGLEFLIYFQGNSAPDKSGLPSDRFSAERTGGSVSTLTIQRTQQEDSAVYLCASSDWRLSYEQYFGPGTRLTVT.

This chain uses TRBV18 with TRBJ2-1; 8 bases agree with TRBD2. Germline loops: CDR1 KGHSH, CDR2 LQKENI. This CDR3 spans 17 amino acids. V was pared by 1 base and J by 1 base, with 6 bases of the junction left unmatched. The chain's CDR3 is CASSPLFAGGSYNEQFF. Written as DNA, the CDR3 is TGTGCCAGCTCACCACTCTTCGCGGGGGGTTCCTACAATGAGCAGTTCTTC.

This chain connects TRBV20-1 to TRBJ1-1; TRBD1 is a possible D gene (6 bases). Germline CDR1 reads DFQATT; CDR2 reads SNEGSKA (reference sequence). The CDR3 loop spans 15 amino acids. Deletions cut 2 bases from V and 3 bases from J, with 16 bases between. This chain's CDR3 is CSARFSGEVYTEAFF. The CDR3 DNA sequence: TGCAGTGCTAGATTCTCAGGGGAGGTCTACACTGAAGCTTTCTTT.

The sample holds many counts of this clonotype. V usage is TRBV20-1 and J usage is TRBJ2-7; 7 positions match TRBD2. This CDR3 spans 15 amino acids. Per germline, CDR1 DFQATT and CDR2 SNEGSKA (reference sequence). V gave up 1 base and J gave up 3 bases; unmatched junction bases: 9. The CDR3 loop is CSARGRSGNLYEQYF. The CDR3 DNA follows: TGCAGTGCTAGAGGCAGAAGCGGGAACCTCTACGAGCAGTACTTC.

This clonotype was picked up many times. This sequence joins TRBV6-1 and TRBJ1-1; D is ambiguous. Per the germline V gene, CDR1 is MNHNS and CDR2 is SASEGT. This CDR3 is 14 amino acids long. V was cut by 6 bases and J by 0 bases, with 11 bases left in between. The CDR3 DNA follows: TGTGCCAGCAGGGCCGCAGTTATGAACACTGAAGCTTTCTTT. Translated, it gives CASRAAVMNTEAFF.

This clonotype was seen many times. The chain joins TRBV2 to TRBJ2-3; D gene unclear. Per the germline V gene, CDR1 is SNHLY and CDR2 is FYNNEI. This CDR3 has 15 residues. Trimming took 10 bases from V and 0 from J, leaving 17 bases between them. For the CDR3, the DNA is TGTGCCACCCCCGGGCACACTGGGAGCACAGATACGCAGTATTTT. It translates to CATPGHTGSTDTQYF.

This clonotype came up a few times. The rearrangement links TRBV4-2 to TRBJ1-3; 8 bases align to TRBD1. The CDR3 extends over 19 amino acids. CDR1 is LGHNA and CDR2 is YNFKEQ in the germline V gene. The V segment lost 2 bases and the J segment 6 bases; nucleotides outside the gene matches: 18. CDR3 region: CASSQKIAPPDRAVNTIYF. CDR3 in DNA: TGTGCCAGCAGCCAAAAGATCGCTCCCCCGGACAGGGCAGTAAACACCATATATTTT.

In the case of this clonotype: Sequence at one end of the junction differs from germline and may be a read error. The chain couples TRBV6-4 to TRBJ1-3, with 7 bases identical to TRBD1. Germline V gene sequence: CDR1 MRHNA, CDR2 SNTAGT. CDR3 length equals 20 residues. DNA of the CDR3: TGTGCCATCAGTGACCCGAGTTCCGGGACAGATGAGAGCTCTGGAAACACCATATATTTT. Encoded protein: CAISDPSSGTDESSGNTIYF.

In its sample, this clonotype was seen many times. The rearrangement joins TRBV7-9 to TRBJ2-7; TRBD1 agrees at 7 bases. The CDR3 is made up of 16 amino acids. Germline trimming cut 5 bases from V and 0 bases from J; bases unmatched to any gene: 10. Germline loops: CDR1 SEHNR, CDR2 FQNEAQ (reference sequence). CDR3 coding DNA: TGTGCCAGCAGCCACCCCGGGACAGTATTCTCCTACGAGCAGTACTTC. Translated: CASSHPGTVFSYEQYF.

V gene TRBV19 combines with J gene TRBJ1-2, with 8 bases identical to TRBD1. Germline trimming cut 7 bases from V and 4 bases from J; bases unmatched to any gene: 8. Looked up from germline, CDR1 is LNHDA and CDR2 is SQIVND (reference sequence). The CDR3 extends over 14 amino acids. CDR3 region: CASTRTGRSYGYTF. The CDR3 nucleotides read TGTGCCAGTACCCGGACAGGGAGAAGCTATGGCTACACCTTC.

At least ten counts were recorded for this clonotype. The chain combines TRBV5-5 with TRBJ2-7; D call uncertain. Germline V gene lookup returns CDR1 SGHKS and CDR2 YYEKEE (reference sequence). The V and J ends lost 4 bases and 2 bases respectively, with 10 bases between them. The CDR3 runs 13 residues. Written as DNA, the CDR3 is TGTGCCAGCAGCCCAAACCCTACCTACGAGCAGTACTTC. Translated: CASSPNPTYEQYF.

This clonotype showed up just a few times. The chain carries TRBV9 and TRBJ2-2; D is uncertain. CDR3 length equals 11 residues. CDR1 is SGDLS, CDR2 YYNGEE, per germline. V was clipped by 5 bases and J by 6 bases, with 5 bases between them. The CDR3 region has the DNA TGTGCCAGCAGTTCGCCCGGGGAGCTGTTTTTT. It specifies CASSSPGELFF.

The table lists this clonotype with many counts. The chain couples TRBV5-4 to TRBJ2-2, with 9 bases matching TRBD2. The V gene end was trimmed by 1 base and the J gene end by 9 bases; junction bases not matched to a gene: 7. The length of the CDR3 is 15 residues. In germline, CDR1 is SGHNT, CDR2 YYREEE (reference sequence). The CDR3 DNA reads TGTGCCAGCAGCTTGTGGCGGGAGGGCCGTCGGGAGCTGTTTTTT. Protein sequence: CASSLWREGRRELFF.

This clonotype was counted ten times or more. The gene calls are TRBV28 and TRBJ2-2; D gene unclear. The V and J ends lost 5 bases and 2 bases respectively, with 12 bases between them. The CDR3 extends over 15 amino acids. Germline CDR1 is MDHEN and CDR2 is SYDVKM. The CDR3 nucleotides read TGTGCCAGCAGTGGCGTACCCTCAAACACCGGGGAGCTGTTTTTT. This gives the protein CASSGVPSNTGELFF. The full variable domain, its missing parts supplied by reference TRBV28 and TRBJ2-2, is DVKVTQSSRYLVKRTGEKVFLECVQDMDHENMFWYRQDPGLGLRLIYFSYDVKMKEKGDIPEGYSVSREKKERFSLILESASTNQTSMYLCASSGVPSNTGELFFGEGSRLTVL.

This chain joins TRBV28 and TRBJ2-1, with 7 bases aligning to TRBD2. Germline lookup yields CDR1 MDHEN and CDR2 SYDVKM. The V gene end was trimmed by 2 bases and the J gene end by 0 bases; junction bases not matched to a gene: 4. There are 16 residues in the CDR3. The CDR3 sequence: CASSLIAGSSYNEQFF. CDR3 DNA: TGTGCCAGCAGTTTAATAGCGGGTAGCTCCTACAATGAGCAGTTCTTC.

This clonotype was found many times. The CDR3 DNA reads as TGTGCCAGCAGTAGACGACGGCCCTACAATGAGCAGTTCTTC. As protein: CASSRRRPYNEQFF. V and J are TRBV28 and TRBJ2-1; D gene uncertain. Trimming took 5 bases from V and 2 from J, leaving 10 bases between them. From germline, CDR1 is MDHEN and CDR2 SYDVKM. The CDR3 covers 14 residues.

This clonotype was found many times. The genes are TRBV9 and TRBJ1-2, with D perhaps TRBD1 (5 bases). This CDR3 has 15 residues. Germline CDR1 and CDR2: SGDLS and YYNGEE. The V end was cut by 4 bases, the J end by 6 bases, with 19 bases between. The CDR3 protein is CASSPRAGGAHGYTF. CDR3 bases: TGTGCCAGCAGCCCCAGAGCGGGAGGGGCACATGGCTACACCTTC. Full variable domain (missing parts from reference TRBV9 and TRBJ1-2): DSGVTQTPKHLITATGQRVTLRCSPRSGDLSVYWYQQSLDQGLQFLIQYYNGEERAKGNILERFSAQQFPDLHSELNLSSLELGDSALYFCASSPRAGGAHGYTFGSGTRLTVV.